The entry below gives a single TCR beta chain sequence along with its context. The record originates from a study of blood T cell repertoires in COVID-19. The overall study: Sites across the United States, Italy and Spain contributed samples from acute and convalescent COVID-19. Sources were T cells, B-cell-depleted T cells, or PBMCs; the material itself was cDNA or gDNA.

In the authors' methods: Nucleated cell counts were estimated from reference gene primer amplification. The method was immunoSEQ multiplex PCR; TCRdb's version includes in-frame clones alone and lacks a portion of them. The V and J calls and clone size come from that table; D and trimming were worked out from the DNA. The top ten clones hold 7% to 10% of a sample with 60,000 or so clones, approximately 86% of them seen once. This CDR3 is 13 amino acids long. Germline CDR1 WNHNN, CDR2 SYGVQD (reference sequence). The ends lost 8 bases at V and 4 bases at J; junction bases unmatched: 6. The receptor was derived from a woman in her 70s with active COVID-19. The sequenced sample was peripheral blood. V is TRBV10-1 and J is TRBJ2-7, with 9 bases identical to TRBD1. In DNA form, the CDR3 reads TGCGCCAGCGGAGGACAGGGGTTTTACGAGCAGTACTTC. It yields the protein CASGGQGFYEQYF.